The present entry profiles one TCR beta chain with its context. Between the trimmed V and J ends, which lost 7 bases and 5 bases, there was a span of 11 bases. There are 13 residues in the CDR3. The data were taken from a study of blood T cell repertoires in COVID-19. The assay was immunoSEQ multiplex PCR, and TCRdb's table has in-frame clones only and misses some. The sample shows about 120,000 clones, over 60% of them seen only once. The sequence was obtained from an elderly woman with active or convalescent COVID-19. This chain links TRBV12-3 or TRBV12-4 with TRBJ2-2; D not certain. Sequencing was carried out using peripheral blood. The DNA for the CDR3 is TGTGCCAGCACCCCGCTCGAGACCGGGGAGCTGTTTTTT. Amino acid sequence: CASTPLETGELFF.